One sample yielded the 2 T cell receptor beta chains listed below, sequenced in a study of blood T cell repertoires in COVID-19. Generated by immunoSEQ multiplex PCR, the TCRdb table keeps only in-frame clones and is missing some. Of about 270,000 clones in the sample, more than 75% were seen once. Sequenced sample: PBMCs or T cells enriched from blood (not recorded which). Receptors originate from a middle-aged woman with acute COVID-19.

This chain uses TRBV4-1 with TRBJ1-2, with a weak D call TRBD1 (6 bases). Germline lookup yields CDR1 MGHRA and CDR2 YSYEKL. Trimming took off 4 bases at V and 6 bases at J, with 24 bases between the two ends. This CDR3 contains 17 residues. CDR3 sequence: CASSPRSGQGPGNGYTF. The CDR3 nucleotides read TGCGCCAGCAGCCCCCGCTCAGGTCAGGGGCCGGGCAATGGCTACACCTTC.

V is TRBV4-1 and J is TRBJ2-7, with 9 nucleotides matching TRBD1. CDR1 and CDR2 (germline): MGHRA, YSYEKL. The CDR3 loop spans 15 amino acids. V lost 1 base to trimming and J lost 7 bases; unmatched junction nucleotides: 8. The CDR3 DNA sequence: TGCGCCAGCAGCCAAGCGGGGACAGGGAGTGGTGAGCAGTACTTC. Translated, it gives CASSQAGTGSGEQYF.